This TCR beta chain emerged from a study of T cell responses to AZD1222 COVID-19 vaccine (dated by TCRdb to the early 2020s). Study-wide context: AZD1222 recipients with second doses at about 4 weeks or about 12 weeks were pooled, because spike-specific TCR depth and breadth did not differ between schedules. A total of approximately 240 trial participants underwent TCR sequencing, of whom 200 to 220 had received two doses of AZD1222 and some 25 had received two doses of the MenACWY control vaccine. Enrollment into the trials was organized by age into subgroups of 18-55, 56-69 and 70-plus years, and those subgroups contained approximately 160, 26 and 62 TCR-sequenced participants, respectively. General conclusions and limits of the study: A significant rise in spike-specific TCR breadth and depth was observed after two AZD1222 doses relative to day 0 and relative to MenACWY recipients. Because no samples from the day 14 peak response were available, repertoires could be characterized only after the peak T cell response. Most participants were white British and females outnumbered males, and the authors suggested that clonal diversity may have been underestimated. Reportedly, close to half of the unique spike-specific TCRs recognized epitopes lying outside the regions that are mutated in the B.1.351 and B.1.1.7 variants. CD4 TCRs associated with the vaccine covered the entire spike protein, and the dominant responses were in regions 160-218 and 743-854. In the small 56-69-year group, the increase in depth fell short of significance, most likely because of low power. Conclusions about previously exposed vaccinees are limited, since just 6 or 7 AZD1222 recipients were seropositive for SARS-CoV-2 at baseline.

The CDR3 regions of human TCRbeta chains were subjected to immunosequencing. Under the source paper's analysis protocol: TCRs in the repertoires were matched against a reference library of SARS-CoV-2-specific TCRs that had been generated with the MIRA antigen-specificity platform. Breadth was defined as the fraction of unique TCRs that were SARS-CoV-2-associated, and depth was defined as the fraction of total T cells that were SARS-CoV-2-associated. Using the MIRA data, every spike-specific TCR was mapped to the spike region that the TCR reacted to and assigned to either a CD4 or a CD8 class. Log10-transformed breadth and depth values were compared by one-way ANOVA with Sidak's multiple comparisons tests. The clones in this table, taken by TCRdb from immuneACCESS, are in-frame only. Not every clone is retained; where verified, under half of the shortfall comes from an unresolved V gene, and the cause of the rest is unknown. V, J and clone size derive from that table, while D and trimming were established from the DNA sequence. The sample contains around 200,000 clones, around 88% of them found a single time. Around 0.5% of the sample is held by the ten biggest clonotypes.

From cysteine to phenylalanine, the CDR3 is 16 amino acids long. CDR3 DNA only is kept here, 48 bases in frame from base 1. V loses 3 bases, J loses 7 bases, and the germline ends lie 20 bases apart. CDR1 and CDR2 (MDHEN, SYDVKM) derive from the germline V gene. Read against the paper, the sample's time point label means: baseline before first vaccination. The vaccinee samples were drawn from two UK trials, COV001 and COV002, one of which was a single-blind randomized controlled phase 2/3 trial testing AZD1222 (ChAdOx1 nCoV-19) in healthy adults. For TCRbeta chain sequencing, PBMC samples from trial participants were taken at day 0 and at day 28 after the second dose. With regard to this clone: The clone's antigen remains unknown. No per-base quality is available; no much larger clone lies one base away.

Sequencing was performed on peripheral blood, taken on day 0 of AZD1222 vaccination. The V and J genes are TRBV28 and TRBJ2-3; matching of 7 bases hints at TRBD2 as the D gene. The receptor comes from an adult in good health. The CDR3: CASSLTTGGARNTQYF. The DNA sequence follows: TGTGCCAGCAGTTTGACCACTGGGGGGGCTCGGAATACGCAGTATTTT. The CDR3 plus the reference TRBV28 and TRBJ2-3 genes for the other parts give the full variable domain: DVKVTQSSRYLVKRTGEKVFLECVQDMDHENMFWYRQDPGLGLRLIYFSYDVKMKEKGDIPEGYSVSREKKERFSLILESASTNQTSMYLCASSLTTGGARNTQYFGPGTRLTVL.